Each of the 24 T cell receptor beta chains below was sequenced from the same sample in a study of cytomegalovirus exposure and HLA in healthy donors. Researchers ran the PCR with 60 Vbeta and 13 Jbeta primers. This table comes from immunoSEQ multiplex PCR, and its TCRdb copy is limited to in-frame clones, with some not included. The sample yields approximately 120,000 clones, 60% to 80% seen once. The sample consisted of PBMCs. The receptors derive from a woman aged 45-60 years in good health and CMV-seronegative.

V and J are TRBV6-4 and TRBJ2-1; perhaps TRBD1 as D (6 bases). The CDR3 spans 13 residues. CDR1 MRHNA and CDR2 SNTAGT come from the germline V gene. V dropped 0 bases and J dropped 6 bases, with 6 bases sitting between them. Here the CDR3 reads CASSDSDSNEQFF. The CDR3 bases are TGTGCCAGCAGTGACTCGGACAGCAATGAGCAGTTCTTC.

The chain carries TRBV7-9 and TRBJ1-2; weak D call: TRBD1 (5 bases). V dropped 5 bases and J dropped 5 bases, with 15 bases sitting between them. Germline values: CDR1 SEHNR, CDR2 FQNEAQ (reference sequence). CDR3 length equals 14 residues. CDR3 residues: CASSPPTVVYGYTF. The CDR3 coding sequence is TGTGCCAGCAGCCCCCCGACAGTCGTATATGGCTACACCTTC.

Comments on this clone: The sample contains more than one DNA sequence encoding this CDR3. The CDR3 region has the DNA TGTGCCAGCAGTGCGGGTAGTGAGCAGTTCTTC. It is translated as CASSAGSEQFF. The rearrangement joins TRBV6-4 to TRBJ2-1; no clear D gene. The CDR3 loop spans 11 amino acids. Germline values: CDR1 MRHNA, CDR2 SNTAGT. The V and J ends lost 4 bases and 9 bases respectively, with 7 bases between them.

The chain is built from TRBV28 and TRBJ2-3, with a weak D call TRBD2 (7 bases). The germline V gene has CDR1 MDHEN and CDR2 SYDVKM. The CDR3 consists of 13 residues. V lost 5 bases and J 4 bases, leaving 10 bases between the germline ends. The CDR3 protein is CASSRRGPDTQYF. CDR3 in DNA: TGTGCCAGCAGTAGGCGGGGGCCAGATACGCAGTATTTT. Variable domain in full (rest from reference TRBV28 and TRBJ2-3): DVKVTQSSRYLVKRTGEKVFLECVQDMDHENMFWYRQDPGLGLRLIYFSYDVKMKEKGDIPEGYSVSREKKERFSLILESASTNQTSMYLCASSRRGPDTQYFGPGTRLTVL.

The chain joins TRBV9 to TRBJ1-3, with D uncertain. The germline V gene has CDR1 SGDLS and CDR2 YYNGEE. The length of the CDR3 is 12 residues. V lost 3 bases and J lost 2, with 3 bases in between. The CDR3 bases are TGTGCCAGCAGCGGCGCTGGAAACACCATATATTTT. It yields the protein CASSGAGNTIYF.

The CDR3 bases are TGTGCCAGCAGCTTTGGACAGGTGATCTCCTACGAGCAGTACTTC. As protein: CASSFGQVISYEQYF. The chain employs TRBV11-2 and TRBJ2-7; 7 bases map to TRBD1. Germline CDR1 reads SGHAT; CDR2 reads FQNNGV. The CDR3 runs 15 residues. The ends lost 3 bases at V and 0 bases at J; junction bases unmatched: 5.

The rearrangement uses TRBV9 and TRBJ1-2, with D unresolved. The V gene's germline CDR1 is SGDLS and CDR2 YYNGEE. Trimming left V 3 bases short and J 0 bases short, with 12 bases between. This CDR3 contains 15 residues. The CDR3 DNA is TGTGCCAGCAGCGCGCAGAATGCAGCTAACTATGGCTACACCTTC. Its protein product is CASSAQNAANYGYTF.

The table lists this clone with a count of one. The V and J genes are TRBV11-2 and TRBJ2-1; 10 bases align to TRBD2. The J segment lost 8 bases and the V segment lost 0 bases, leaving 7 bases of the junction unmatched. This CDR3 contains 16 residues. Germline assignment: CDR1 SGHAT and CDR2 FQNNGV. DNA for the CDR3: TGTGCCAGCAGCTTAGATCTGGTAGCGGGAGGTTATGAGCAGTTCTTC. It translates to CASSLDLVAGGYEQFF.

A word on this clone: Different DNA sequences within this sample yield the same CDR3. The chain joins TRBV14 to TRBJ2-2; D is uncertain. The germline gives CDR1 SGHDN, CDR2 FVKESK. Trimming took off 4 bases at V and 2 bases at J, with 11 bases between the two ends. The CDR3 loop spans 15 amino acids. The CDR3 DNA is TGTGCCAGCAGCCGAAGCGCCCGAAACACCGGGGAGCTGTTTTTT. Translating gives CASSRSARNTGELFF.

The V and J genes are TRBV5-1 and TRBJ2-7, with 7 bases identical to TRBD1. V shed 2 bases, J shed 3 bases, and the junction held 8 bases outside the gene matches. Germline V CDR1 and CDR2: SGHRS, YFSETQ. The CDR3 contains 15 residues. CDR3 coding DNA: TGCGCCAGCAGCTTTATGACAGGGATTAACTACGAGCAGTACTTC. Translation gives CASSFMTGINYEQYF. Full variable domain (missing parts from reference TRBV5-1 and TRBJ2-7): KAGVTQTPRYLIKTRGQQVTLSCSPISGHRSVSWYQQTPGQGLQFLFEYFSETQRNKGNFPGRFSGRQFSNSRSEMNVSTLELGDSALYLCASSFMTGINYEQYFGPGTRLTVT.

This rearrangement joins TRBV11-2 to TRBJ2-5; no firm D call. The better agreement between TRBJ2-7 and the DNA end casts doubt on the J call. The CDR3 sequence is 13 residues long. Germline-derived CDR1 and CDR2 are SGHAT and FQNNGV. Here the CDR3 DNA reads TGTGCCAGCAGCTTAGTCGGCGGCTACGAGCAGTACTTC. Amino acid sequence: CASSLVGGYEQYF.

This clone was found a few times. The chain has TRBV5-4 and TRBJ1-1, with TRBD1 identical over 9 bases. This CDR3 is built from 15 residues. The V and J ends lost 4 bases and 1 base, in that order; junction bases with no gene match: 5. CDR1 and CDR2 (germline): SGHNT, YYREEE (reference sequence). This CDR3 is CASSPNRGQNTEAFF. The CDR3 nucleotides are TGTGCCAGCAGCCCAAACAGGGGGCAGAACACTGAAGCTTTCTTT.

The CDR3 DNA is TGTGCCAGCAGCTTCGGGACTAGTCCCGATACGCAGTATTTT. Translating gives CASSFGTSPDTQYF. V usage is TRBV7-2 and J usage is TRBJ2-3; 8 nucleotides match TRBD2. This CDR3 contains 14 residues. Germline V gene sequence: CDR1 SGHTA, CDR2 FQGNSA. V shed 3 bases, J shed 6 bases, and the junction held 5 bases outside the gene matches.

The gene calls are TRBV6-1 and TRBJ2-1, with TRBD2 matching 12 bases. V shed 2 bases, J shed 4 bases, and the junction held 12 bases outside the gene matches. CDR1 and CDR2 (germline): MNHNS, SASEGT. The CDR3 has 19 residues. The CDR3 reads CASSEILLAGGGYYNEQFF. The CDR3 coding sequence is TGTGCCAGCAGTGAAATCTTACTAGCGGGAGGAGGTTATTACAATGAGCAGTTCTTC.

The CDR3 spells CASSQGIGVTGEQYF. The CDR3 nucleotides are TGTGCCAGCAGCCAAGGGATAGGCGTGACAGGCGAGCAGTACTTC. The V call is TRBV14, the J call TRBJ2-7; D possibly corresponds to TRBD1 (6 bases). This CDR3 has 15 residues. V lost 1 base and J 6 bases, leaving 16 bases between the germline ends. Germline CDR1 and CDR2: SGHDN and FVKESK. The whole variable domain, remainder taken from reference TRBV14 and TRBJ2-7, is EAGVTQFPSHSVIEKGQTVTLRCDPISGHDNLYWYRRVMGKEIKFLLHFVKESKQDESGMPNNRFLAERTGGTYSTLKVQPAELEDSGVYFCASSQGIGVTGEQYFGPGTRLTVT.

This chain links TRBV15 with TRBJ2-2, with 8 nucleotides matching TRBD1. Germline V gene data show CDR1 as LNHNV and CDR2 as YYDKDF (reference sequence). The CDR3 contains 17 residues. Trimming at V came to 3 bases and at J to 4 bases, leaving 10 bases not matched to a gene. The CDR3 sequence is CATSRETGTGLTGELFF. In nucleotides, the CDR3 is TGTGCCACCAGCAGGGAAACCGGGACAGGCCTCACCGGGGAGCTGTTTTTT.

The chain is built from TRBV10-1 and TRBJ1-2; D is ambiguous. V was clipped by 2 bases and J by 7 bases, with 8 bases between them. In germline, CDR1 is WNHNN, CDR2 SYGVQD (reference sequence). The CDR3 is made up of 12 amino acids. The CDR3 region is CASSEESGGYTF. CDR3 nucleotides: TGCGCCAGCAGTGAGGAGTCGGGTGGCTACACCTTC.

This chain connects TRBV28 to TRBJ2-6, with D possibly being TRBD1 (6 bases). The CDR3 loop spans 17 amino acids. V dropped 2 bases and J dropped 0 bases, with 11 bases sitting between them. Germline V lookup: CDR1 MDHEN, CDR2 SYDVKM. Written as DNA, the CDR3 is TGTGCCAGCAGTTTAGACAGGAGAAGCTCTGGGGCCAACGTCCTGACTTTC. Translated: CASSLDRRSSGANVLTF.

V gene TRBV9 combines with J gene TRBJ1-1, with D maybe TRBD1 (6 bases). V gave up 5 bases and J gave up 13 bases, with 24 bases separating them. The V gene's germline CDR1 is SGDLS and CDR2 YYNGEE. This CDR3 is built from 14 residues. DNA of the CDR3: TGTGCCAGCAGAGAATCCAGGGGTTTGGCTTCTTTTTTCTTT. Protein sequence: CASRESRGLASFFF.

The gene calls are TRBV5-3 and TRBJ2-1, with 7 bases that match TRBD2. TRBV5-3 is placed among ORFs of uncertain function. CDR3 length: 14 amino acids. Trimming removed 6 bases from V and 7 bases from J; junction bases left unmatched: 10. In DNA, the CDR3 is TGTGCCAGAATCAGCGGGGAGAATAATAATGAGCAGTTCTTC. This gives the protein CARISGENNNEQFF.

This rearrangement joins TRBV7-2 to TRBJ2-3; TRBD2 matches at 8 bases. This CDR3 region has 18 residues. Unmatched junction bases numbered 16, after V lost 5 bases and J lost 3 bases. Germline assignment: CDR1 SGHTA and CDR2 FQGNSA. The CDR3 sequence: CASSRYITSSGSTDTQYF. The CDR3 nucleotides are TGTGCCAGCAGCCGCTACATCACATCTAGCGGGTCTACAGATACGCAGTATTTT. The whole variable domain, remainder taken from reference TRBV7-2 and TRBJ2-3, is GAGVSQSPSNKVTEKGKDVELRCDPISGHTALYWYRQSLGQGLEFLIYFQGNSAPDKSGLPSDRFSAERTGGSVSTLTIQRTQQEDSAVYLCASSRYITSSGSTDTQYFGPGTRLTVL.

V usage is TRBV2 and J usage is TRBJ2-7; 12 bases are a match to TRBD2. J gave up 5 bases and V 7 bases, and 6 bases lay outside the gene matches. Germline CDR1 is SNHLY and CDR2 is FYNNEI. The CDR3 sequence is 14 residues long. The CDR3 DNA follows: TGTGCCAGCACCGTGACTAGCGGGAGTAACGAGCAGTACTTC. Protein product: CASTVTSGSNEQYF.

This chain joins TRBV4-2 and TRBJ2-5; 13 bases are shared with TRBD2. The CDR3 is 18 residues long. V lost 0 bases to trimming and J lost 3 bases; unmatched junction nucleotides: 7. The germline V gene encodes CDR1 LGHNA and CDR2 YNFKEQ. Here the CDR3 reads CASSQDSGLAGDEETQYF. The DNA for the CDR3 is TGTGCCAGCAGCCAAGATTCAGGACTAGCGGGAGACGAAGAGACCCAGTACTTC.

The chain links TRBV5-1 to TRBJ2-7, with TRBD2 identical over 11 bases. Germline-derived CDR1 and CDR2 are SGHRS and YFSETQ. J lost 5 bases, V lost 4 bases, and 8 bases had no gene match. The CDR3 covers 15 residues. The CDR3 is CASSRIAGGPDEQYF. CDR3 DNA: TGCGCCAGCAGCAGAATAGCGGGAGGGCCGGACGAGCAGTACTTC.